This T cell receptor beta chain was found in a study of CD8 T cells in ankylosing spondylitis. Study-wide results and limits: It appeared that ankylosing spondylitis blood was characterized by a TCR beta motif of roughly 8 highly homologous variants. Some of these motif variants have turned up before, in reports on reactive arthritis synovial fluid and blood.

TCRdb ran MiXCR on the 5' RACE reads and lists one entry per CDR3 protein. The sample shows some 840,000 distinct CDR3 sequences, approximately 10% of them seen only once. Notes on this clonotype: The target antigen is unknown.

Sequenced: blood, either unsorted or a sorted T cell fraction (not recorded which). The clonotype was recovered from a male donor with ankylosing spondylitis.

This CDR3 reads CASSYTGGVNGYTF. The CDR3 DNA reads as TGTGCCAGCAGTTATACAGGGGGCGTAAATGGCTACACCTTC. This chain links TRBV6-5 with TRBJ1-2, with TRBD1 matching over 9 bases. This CDR3 spans 14 amino acids. V shed 3 bases, J shed 6 bases, and the junction held 5 bases outside the gene matches. The germline CDR1 and CDR2 sequences are MNHEY and SVGAGI.